The 26 T cell receptor beta chains reported below all come from one sample, sequenced in a study of beta chain features in type 1 diabetes. Sequenced material consisted of expressed TCRB transcripts (all of the isolated RNA was reverse transcribed). The data were produced by immunoSEQ multiplex PCR, yet TCRdb's version contains in-frame clones alone and is incomplete. The table shows 120,000 to 150,000 clones, with 9% to 10% occurring only once. The specimen sequenced was central memory CD4+ T cells from blood. Every receptor here comes from a woman aged 40 to 50 in good health.

This clone was observed a few times. The rearrangement joins TRBV7-2 to TRBJ1-3, with a weak D call TRBD1 (6 bases). Trimming stripped 5 bases from V and 6 bases from J, with 11 bases between. The CDR3 sequence is 13 residues long. Germline assignment: CDR1 SGHTA and CDR2 FQGNSA. The CDR3 region has the DNA TGTGCCAGCAGCCCACAGGGAAAAAACACCATATATTTT. Its translation: CASSPQGKNTIYF.

This clone was counted at least ten times. The chain couples TRBV13 to TRBJ2-3, with TRBD1 as a possible D gene (6 bases). This CDR3 has 15 amino acids. Germline CDR1 and CDR2: PRHDT and FYEKMQ (reference sequence). V lost 5 bases and J lost 0, with 12 bases in between. As DNA, the CDR3 is TGTGCCAGCAGCCTTGACAGGTTAAGCACAGATACGCAGTATTTT. Translating it yields CASSLDRLSTDTQYF.

This clone turned up a few times. The V call is TRBV7-2, the J call TRBJ2-4, with D tentatively TRBD1 (5 bases). Germline CDR1 is SGHTA and CDR2 is FQGNSA. The CDR3 totals 13 residues. The ends were cut back, 5 bases at V and 7 bases at J, with 12 bases in the middle. CDR3 region: CASSRDRINIQYF. CDR3 DNA: TGTGCCAGCAGCCGTGACAGAATCAACATTCAGTACTTC.

V is TRBV18 and J is TRBJ1-2; 9 nucleotides align to TRBD1. The germline V gene encodes CDR1 KGHSH and CDR2 LQKENI. The CDR3 covers 15 residues. V was clipped by 2 bases and J by 4 bases; unmatched bases: 5. CDR3 residues: CASSPSTGGLYGYTF. CDR3 nucleotide sequence: TGTGCCAGCTCACCAAGCACAGGGGGCCTCTATGGCTACACCTTC. The full variable domain, its missing parts supplied by reference TRBV18 and TRBJ1-2, is NAGVMQNPRHLVRRRGQEARLRCSPMKGHSHVYWYRQLPEEGLKFMVYLQKENIIDESGMPKERFSAEFPKEGPSILRIQQVVRGDSAAYFCASSPSTGGLYGYTFGSGTRLTVV.

This clone appeared a few times. The chain is built from TRBV7-2 and TRBJ2-3, with unresolved D. V lost 3 bases, J lost 0 bases, and 10 bases lay in between. The CDR3 covers 15 residues. From germline, CDR1 is SGHTA and CDR2 FQGNSA. CDR3 sequence (DNA): TGTGCCAGCAGCTTTGCGGCACCTAGCACAGATACGCAGTATTTT. As protein: CASSFAAPSTDTQYF.

The chain's CDR3 is CASSLAGYKSQETQYF. CDR3 bases: TGTGCCAGCAGCTTGGCGGGGTACAAATCACAAGAGACCCAGTACTTC. J is TRBJ2-5 and V is TRBV5-5; D is perhaps TRBD2 (5 bases). The V end lost 0 bases, the J end lost 2 bases, and 14 bases lay between the germline ends. This CDR3 contains 16 residues. Germline CDR1 and CDR2: SGHKS and YYEKEE (reference sequence).

About this clone: The sample contains more than one DNA sequence encoding this CDR3. This chain connects TRBV29-1 to TRBJ2-5; D not certain. Between the trimmed V and J ends, which lost 6 bases and 0 bases, there was a span of 11 bases. The CDR3 totals 13 residues. Germline V gene lookup returns CDR1 SQVTM and CDR2 ANQGSEA. CDR3 DNA: TGCAGCGTGGTAGACTCGTACCAAGAGACCCAGTACTTC. Protein: CSVVDSYQETQYF. Full variable domain (rest looked up from reference TRBV29-1 and TRBJ2-5): SAVISQKPSRDICQRGTSLTIQCQVDSQVTMMFWYRQQPGQSLTLIATANQGSEATYESGFVIDKFPISRPNLTFSTLTVSNMSPEDSSIYLCSVVDSYQETQYFGPGTRLLVL.

The gene calls are TRBV7-2 and TRBJ2-5; D ambiguous. The J call may be in error: the DNA end matches TRBJ2-7 better. Germline V gives CDR1 SGHTA, CDR2 FQGNSA. CDR3 length: 12 residues. The CDR3 reads CASSGYNYEQYF. The DNA for the CDR3 is TGTGCCAGCAGCGGATATAACTACGAGCAGTACTTC.

The sample holds a few counts of this clone. The J gene is TRBJ1-4, the V gene TRBV19; D not resolved. Germline assignment: CDR1 LNHDA and CDR2 SQIVND (reference sequence). Between the trimmed V and J ends, which lost 3 bases and 0 bases, there was a span of 5 bases. The CDR3 contains 14 residues. The CDR3 protein is CASSMRATNEKLFF. The CDR3 DNA reads as TGTGCCAGTAGTATGCGAGCAACTAATGAAAAACTGTTTTTT.

This clone was seen a handful of times. CDR3 sequence reads: CASSRVVGLADTQYF. The CDR3 DNA reads as TGTGCCAGCAGCCGCGTCGTGGGCCTCGCAGATACGCAGTATTTT. This chain uses TRBV7-2 with TRBJ2-3, with unresolved D. The CDR3 extends over 15 amino acids. The germline gives CDR1 SGHTA, CDR2 FQGNSA. V was pared by 5 bases and J by 4 bases, with 16 bases between.

This clone was seen only a few times. The chain employs TRBV14 and TRBJ2-7; 10 bases match TRBD1. The CDR3 sequence is 17 residues long. The J segment lost 3 bases and the V segment lost 8 bases, leaving 16 bases of the junction unmatched. The germline V gene has CDR1 SGHDN and CDR2 FVKESK. The CDR3 coding sequence is TGTGCCAGCGGGCGAGGGACAGGGGTCCTACCCCACTACGAGCAGTACTTC. Its translation: CASGRGTGVLPHYEQYF.

The chain joins TRBV11-3 to TRBJ2-1, with D perhaps matching TRBD2 (7 bases). V shed 0 bases and J shed 8 bases, with 17 bases lying between them. The CDR3 totals 16 residues. CDR1 is SGHNT, CDR2 YENEEA, per germline. CDR3 protein: CASSLDGRGGRDEQFF. The CDR3 DNA reads TGTGCCAGCAGCTTAGATGGGAGGGGGGGCCGTGATGAGCAGTTCTTC.

This clone was found a few times. The J gene is TRBJ1-2, the V gene TRBV5-4; D perhaps matches TRBD1 (5 bases). Germline assignment: CDR1 SGHNT and CDR2 YYREEE (reference sequence). The CDR3 contains 15 residues. V was cut by 6 bases and J by 1 base, with 16 bases left in between. The CDR3 sequence: CASTAQVSVNYGYTF. In DNA, the CDR3 is TGTGCCAGCACCGCACAGGTTTCGGTTAACTATGGCTACACCTTC. The complete variable domain, with remaining parts taken from reference TRBV5-4 and TRBJ1-2, reads ETGVTQSPTHLIKTRGQQVTLRCSSQSGHNTVSWYQQALGQGPQFIFQYYREEENGRGNFPPRFSGLQFPNYSSELNVNALELDDSALYLCASTAQVSVNYGYTFGSGTRLTVV.

This clone was seen a few times. The chain links TRBV4-3 to TRBJ2-1; TRBD2 agrees at 7 bases. The CDR3 runs to 15 residues. V was pared by 1 base and J by 9 bases, with 9 bases of the junction left unmatched. CDR1 is LGHNA and CDR2 is YSLEER in the germline V gene. The CDR3 region has the DNA TGCGCCAGCAGCCAAGCTCGGGGGGAATACGCTGAGCAGTTCTTC. It codes for CASSQARGEYAEQFF.

The rearrangement joins TRBV11-3 to TRBJ1-6, with TRBD1 as a possible D gene (6 bases). V was trimmed by 2 bases and J by 7 bases, leaving 6 bases between them. Looked up from germline, CDR1 is SGHNT and CDR2 is YENEEA. The CDR3 has 13 amino acids. CDR3 in amino acids: CASSLRGNSPLHF. The CDR3 nucleotides read TGTGCCAGCAGCTTAAGGGGGAATTCACCCCTCCACTTT. Variable domain in full (rest from reference TRBV11-3 and TRBJ1-6): EAGVVQSPRYKIIEKKQPVAFWCNPISGHNTLYWYLQNLGQGPELLIRYENEEAVDDSQLPKDRFSAERLKGVDSTLKIQPAELGDSAVYLCASSLRGNSPLHFGNGTRLTVT.

This clone showed up many times. The V call is TRBV10-3, the J call TRBJ2-5; the D gene is possibly TRBD2 (6 bases). The germline V gene encodes CDR1 ENHRY and CDR2 SYGVKD. V was cut by 8 bases and J by 2 bases, with 9 bases left in between. The CDR3 is made up of 12 amino acids. The DNA for the CDR3 is TGTGCCATCGGGACTCTTCAAGAGACCCAGTACTTC. Amino acids: CAIGTLQETQYF.

The V gene is TRBV9, the J gene TRBJ2-1; D gene uncertain. Germline CDR1 SGDLS, CDR2 YYNGEE. Trimming left V 4 bases short and J 5 bases short, with 19 bases between. The CDR3 is 16 residues long. The DNA of the CDR3 is TGTGCCAGCAGCTCTGACTCCCCCAAGCAAAACAATGAGCAGTTCTTC. Translated, it gives CASSSDSPKQNNEQFF. Looking up the rest from reference TRBV9 and TRBJ2-1 gives the full variable domain: DSGVTQTPKHLITATGQRVTLRCSPRSGDLSVYWYQQSLDQGLQFLIQYYNGEERAKGNILERFSAQQFPDLHSELNLSSLELGDSALYFCASSSDSPKQNNEQFFGPGTRLTVL.

This clone was observed a single time. The chain is built from TRBV18 and TRBJ2-1, with D possibly being TRBD1 (6 bases). The germline CDR1 and CDR2 sequences are KGHSH and LQKENI. V dropped 2 bases and J dropped 3 bases, with 11 bases sitting between them. The CDR3 runs to 15 residues. Here the CDR3 reads CASSPEGTRYNEQFF. The CDR3 region has the DNA TGTGCCAGCTCACCAGAGGGGACACGCTACAATGAGCAGTTCTTC.

This clone was seen a handful of times. This rearrangement joins TRBV7-2 to TRBJ2-3, with D maybe TRBD2 (6 bases). CDR3 size: 15 residues. Germline V CDR1 and CDR2: SGHTA, FQGNSA. Trimming shortened V by 1 base and J by 0 bases, and 8 bases separated the two germline ends. CDR3 nucleotide sequence: TGTGCCAGCAGCTTAGTGGGAGGAAGCACAGATACGCAGTATTTT. Amino acids: CASSLVGGSTDTQYF.

The table lists this clone with a few counts. This chain joins TRBV4-1 and TRBJ1-1; D is ambiguous. The CDR3 is made up of 14 amino acids. CDR1 MGHRA and CDR2 YSYEKL come from the germline V gene. The V gene lost 5 bases and the J gene lost 7 bases, with 17 bases spanning the gap. The CDR3 DNA follows: TGCGCCAGCAGCGAACTACCCCGGAGATTTGAAGCTTTCTTT. Translation: CASSELPRRFEAFF.

This clone has ten or more counts. V usage is TRBV5-1 and J usage is TRBJ2-5; 10 nucleotides align to TRBD2. Germline V gene sequence: CDR1 SGHRS, CDR2 YFSETQ. After removal of 2 bases from V and 3 bases from J, the junction contained 1 base not matched to a gene. This CDR3 contains 14 residues. CDR3 DNA sequence: TGCGCCAGCAGCTTTGGACTAGCGGAAGAGACCCAGTACTTC. This encodes CASSFGLAEETQYF.

This clone has a handful of counts. Other DNA sequences in this sample translate to the same CDR3. The chain employs TRBV5-1 and TRBJ2-3; a possible D gene is TRBD2 (5 bases). V was shortened by 3 bases and J by 1 base, with 9 bases between the two germline ends. The CDR3 is made up of 14 amino acids. Germline CDR1 reads SGHRS; CDR2 reads YFSETQ. The DNA of the CDR3 is TGCGCCAGCAGCTCCCTAGCTGGCACAGATACGCAGTATTTT. Its translation is CASSSLAGTDTQYF. The full variable domain, completed using reference TRBV5-1 and TRBJ2-3, is KAGVTQTPRYLIKTRGQQVTLSCSPISGHRSVSWYQQTPGQGLQFLFEYFSETQRNKGNFPGRFSGRQFSNSRSEMNVSTLELGDSALYLCASSSLAGTDTQYFGPGTRLTVL.

This clone was found a few times. The CDR3 DNA follows: TGTGCCAGCAGACCCAGGAGGACTCCTTCTTCCCGGGCCACCGGGGAGCTGTTTTTT. It codes for CASRPRRTPSSRATGELFF. The V call is TRBV2, the J call TRBJ2-2; possibly TRBD2 for D (5 bases). This CDR3 is 19 amino acids long. Trimming took 6 bases from V and 4 from J, leaving 27 bases between them. The germline V gene has CDR1 SNHLY and CDR2 FYNNEI.

This clone was seen a handful of times. The sample has other DNA sequences that encode this CDR3 too. CDR3 sequence reads: CASSLGGANTGELFF. CDR3 bases: TGTGCCAGCAGCTTAGGCGGGGCGAACACCGGGGAGCTGTTTTTT. The rearrangement links TRBV7-2 to TRBJ2-2, with TRBD2 as a possible D gene (6 bases). CDR1 is SGHTA, CDR2 FQGNSA, per germline. CDR3 length: 15 amino acids. Trimming removed 1 base from V and 0 bases from J, with 6 bases in between.

The rearrangement joins TRBV5-4 to TRBJ2-1; the D gene is possibly TRBD1 (5 bases). Trimming took 5 bases from V and 2 from J, leaving 14 bases between them. The CDR3 covers 15 residues. Germline V CDR1 and CDR2: SGHNT, YYREEE (reference sequence). This CDR3 reads CASSFDSHPYNEQFF. CDR3 in DNA: TGTGCCAGCAGTTTTGACAGTCACCCCTACAATGAGCAGTTCTTC.

This clone occurred many times. The chain has TRBV4-2 and TRBJ2-7; D may be TRBD2 (5 bases). Trimming stripped 0 bases from V and 3 bases from J, with 12 bases between. The CDR3 runs 15 residues. The germline CDR1 and CDR2 sequences are LGHNA and YNFKEQ. The CDR3 DNA reads TGTGCCAGCAGCCAAGATATTCGCGGGTTCTACGAGCAGTACTTC. It specifies CASSQDIRGFYEQYF.